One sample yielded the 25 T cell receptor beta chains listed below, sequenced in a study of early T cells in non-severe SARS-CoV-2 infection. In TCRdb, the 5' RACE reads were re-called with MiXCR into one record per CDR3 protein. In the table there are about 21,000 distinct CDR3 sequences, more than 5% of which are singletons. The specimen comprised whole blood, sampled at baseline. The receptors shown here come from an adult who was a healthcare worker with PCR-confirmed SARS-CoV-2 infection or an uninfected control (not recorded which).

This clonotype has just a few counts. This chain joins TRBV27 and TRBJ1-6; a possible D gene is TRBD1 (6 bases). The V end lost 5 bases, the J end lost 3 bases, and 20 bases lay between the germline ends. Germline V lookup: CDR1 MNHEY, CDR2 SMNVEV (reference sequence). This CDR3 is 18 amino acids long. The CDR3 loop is CASSPIQQGRGYNSPLHF. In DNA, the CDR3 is TGTGCCAGCAGTCCCATCCAACAGGGTCGAGGCTATAATTCACCCCTCCACTTT.

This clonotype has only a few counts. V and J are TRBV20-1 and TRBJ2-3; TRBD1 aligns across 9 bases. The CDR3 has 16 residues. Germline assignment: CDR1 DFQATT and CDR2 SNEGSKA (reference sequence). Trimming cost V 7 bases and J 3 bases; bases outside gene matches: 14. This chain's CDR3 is CSVTRAGTGSTDTQYF. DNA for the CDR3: TGCAGTGTCACCAGGGCCGGGACAGGGTCGACAGATACGCAGTATTTT.

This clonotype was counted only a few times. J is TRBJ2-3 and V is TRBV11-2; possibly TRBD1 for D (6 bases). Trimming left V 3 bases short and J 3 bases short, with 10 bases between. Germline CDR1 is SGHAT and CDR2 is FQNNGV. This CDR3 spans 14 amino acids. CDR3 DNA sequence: TGTGCCAGCAGCTTGGATACAGGGACAGATACGCAGTATTTT. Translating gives CASSLDTGTDTQYF.

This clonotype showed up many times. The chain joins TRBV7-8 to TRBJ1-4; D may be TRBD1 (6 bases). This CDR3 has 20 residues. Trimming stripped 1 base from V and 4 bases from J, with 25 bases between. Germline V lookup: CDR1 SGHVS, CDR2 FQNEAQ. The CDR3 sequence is CASSLERMGRIQGRNEKLFF. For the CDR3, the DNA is TGTGCCAGCAGCTTAGAACGGATGGGGAGGATACAGGGCCGTAATGAAAAACTGTTTTTT.

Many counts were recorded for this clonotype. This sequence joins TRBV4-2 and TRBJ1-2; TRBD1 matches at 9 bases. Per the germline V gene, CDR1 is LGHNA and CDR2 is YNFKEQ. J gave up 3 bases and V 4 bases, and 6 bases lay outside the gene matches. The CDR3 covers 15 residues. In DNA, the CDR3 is TGTGCCAGCAGCCTTTATAGGACAGGGGACTATGGCTACACCTTC. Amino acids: CASSLYRTGDYGYTF.

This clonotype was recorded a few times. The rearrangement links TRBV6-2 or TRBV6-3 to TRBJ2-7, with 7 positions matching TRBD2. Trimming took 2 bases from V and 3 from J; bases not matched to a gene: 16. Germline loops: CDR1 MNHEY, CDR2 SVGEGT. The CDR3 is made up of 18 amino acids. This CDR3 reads CASSYNPVGASGHYEQYF. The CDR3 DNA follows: TGTGCCAGCAGTTACAATCCGGTTGGGGCTAGCGGCCACTACGAGCAGTACTTC.

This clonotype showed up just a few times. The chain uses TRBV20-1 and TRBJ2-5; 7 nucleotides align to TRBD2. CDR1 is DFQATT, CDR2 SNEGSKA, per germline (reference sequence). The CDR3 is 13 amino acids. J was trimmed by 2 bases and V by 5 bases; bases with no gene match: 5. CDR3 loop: CSASRTSQETQYF. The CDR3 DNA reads TGCAGTGCTTCCCGGACTAGTCAAGAGACCCAGTACTTC.

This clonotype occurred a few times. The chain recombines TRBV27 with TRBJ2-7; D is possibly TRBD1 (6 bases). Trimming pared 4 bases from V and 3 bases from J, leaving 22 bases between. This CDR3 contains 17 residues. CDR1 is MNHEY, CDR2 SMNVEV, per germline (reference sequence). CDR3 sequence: CASSSMGGDRSYYEQYF. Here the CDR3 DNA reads TGTGCCAGCAGTTCCATGGGCGGCGACAGGTCCTACTACGAGCAGTACTTC.

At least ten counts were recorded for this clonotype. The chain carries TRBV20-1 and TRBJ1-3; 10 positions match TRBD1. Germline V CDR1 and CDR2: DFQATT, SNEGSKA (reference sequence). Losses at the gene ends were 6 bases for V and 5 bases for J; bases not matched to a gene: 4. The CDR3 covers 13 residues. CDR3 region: CSARQGARNTIYF. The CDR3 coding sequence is TGCAGTGCGAGACAGGGGGCAAGAAACACCATATATTTT.

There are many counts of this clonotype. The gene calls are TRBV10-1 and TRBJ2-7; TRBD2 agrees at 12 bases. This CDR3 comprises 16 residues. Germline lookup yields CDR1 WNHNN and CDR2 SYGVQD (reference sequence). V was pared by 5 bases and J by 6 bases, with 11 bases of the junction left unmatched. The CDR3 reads CASSPHTSGGLVEQYF. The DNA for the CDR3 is TGCGCCAGCAGTCCCCACACTAGCGGGGGGCTGGTCGAGCAGTACTTC.

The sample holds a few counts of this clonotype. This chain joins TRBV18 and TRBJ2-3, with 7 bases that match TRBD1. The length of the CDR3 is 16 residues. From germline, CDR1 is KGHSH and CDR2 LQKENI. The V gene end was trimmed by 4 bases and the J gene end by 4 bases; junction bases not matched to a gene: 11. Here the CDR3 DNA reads TGTGCCAGCTCACAAGGGACAGCCTCTGCATCAGATACGCAGTATTTT. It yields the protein CASSQGTASASDTQYF.

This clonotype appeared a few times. As DNA, the CDR3 is TGTGCCAGCAGCCAAGGGACGGACAGTTTTTACGAGCAGTACTTC. It yields the protein CASSQGTDSFYEQYF. The rearrangement links TRBV3-1 to TRBJ2-7; tentative D call: TRBD1 (6 bases). Deletions cut 1 base from V and 4 bases from J, with 14 bases between. Germline V lookup: CDR1 LGHDT, CDR2 YNNKEL (reference sequence). CDR3 size: 15 residues.

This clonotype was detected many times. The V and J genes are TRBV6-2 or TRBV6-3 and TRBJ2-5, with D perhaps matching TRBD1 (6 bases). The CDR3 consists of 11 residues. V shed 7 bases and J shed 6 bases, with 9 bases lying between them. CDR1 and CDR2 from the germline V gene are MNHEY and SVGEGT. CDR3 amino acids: CASKTGKTQYF. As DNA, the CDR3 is TGTGCCAGCAAGACAGGAAAGACCCAGTACTTC.

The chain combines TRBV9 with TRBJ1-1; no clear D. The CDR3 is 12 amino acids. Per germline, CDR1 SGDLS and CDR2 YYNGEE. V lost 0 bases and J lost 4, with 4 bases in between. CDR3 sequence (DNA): TGTGCCAGCAGCGTAGGGGGCACTGAAGCTTTCTTT. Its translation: CASSVGGTEAFF.

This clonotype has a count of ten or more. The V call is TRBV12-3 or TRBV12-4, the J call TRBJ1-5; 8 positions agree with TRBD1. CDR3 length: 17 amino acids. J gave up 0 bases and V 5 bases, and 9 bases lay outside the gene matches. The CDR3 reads CASSPTLTGASNQPQHF. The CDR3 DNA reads TGTGCCAGCAGTCCCACCCTGACAGGGGCTAGCAATCAGCCCCAGCATTTT.

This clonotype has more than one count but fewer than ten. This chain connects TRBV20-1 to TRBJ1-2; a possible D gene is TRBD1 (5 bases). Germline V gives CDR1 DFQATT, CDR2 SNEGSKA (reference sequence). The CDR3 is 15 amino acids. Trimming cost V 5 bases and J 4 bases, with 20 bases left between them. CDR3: CSAAGSWGKGYGYTF. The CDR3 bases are TGCAGTGCTGCGGGAAGTTGGGGGAAAGGCTATGGCTACACCTTC.

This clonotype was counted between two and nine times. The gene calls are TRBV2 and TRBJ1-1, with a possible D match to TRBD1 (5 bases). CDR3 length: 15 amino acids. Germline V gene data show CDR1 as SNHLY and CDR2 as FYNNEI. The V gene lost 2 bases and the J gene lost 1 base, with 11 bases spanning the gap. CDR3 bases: TGTGCCAGCAGTGAAACGCGGGGGAAGAACACTGAAGCTTTCTTT. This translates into CASSETRGKNTEAFF. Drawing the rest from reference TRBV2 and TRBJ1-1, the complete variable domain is EPEVTQTPSHQVTQMGQEVILRCVPISNHLYFYWYRQILGQKVEFLVSFYNNEISEKSEIFDDQFSVERPDGSNFTLKIRSTKLEDSAMYFCASSETRGKNTEAFFGQGTRLTVV.

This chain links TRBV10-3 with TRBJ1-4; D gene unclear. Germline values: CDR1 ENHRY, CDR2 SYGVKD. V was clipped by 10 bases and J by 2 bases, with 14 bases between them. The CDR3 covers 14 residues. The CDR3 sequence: CATKGGNTNEKLFF. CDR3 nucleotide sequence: TGTGCCACGAAGGGCGGGAACACTAATGAAAAACTGTTTTTT.

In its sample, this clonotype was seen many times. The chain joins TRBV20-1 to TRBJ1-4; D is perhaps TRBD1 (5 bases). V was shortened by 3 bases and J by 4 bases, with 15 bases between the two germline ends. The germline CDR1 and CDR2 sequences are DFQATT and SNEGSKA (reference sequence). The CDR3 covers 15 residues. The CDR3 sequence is CSASARDPVNEKLFF. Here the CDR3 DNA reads TGCAGTGCTAGTGCCCGGGACCCTGTTAATGAAAAACTGTTTTTT.

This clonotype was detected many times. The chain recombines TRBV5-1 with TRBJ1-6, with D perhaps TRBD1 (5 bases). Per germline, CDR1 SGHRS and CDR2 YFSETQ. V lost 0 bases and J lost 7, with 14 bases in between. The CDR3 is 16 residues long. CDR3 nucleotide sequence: TGCGCCAGCAGCTTGGGGCTGGGGCAGGGAAATTCACCCCTCCACTTT. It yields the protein CASSLGLGQGNSPLHF. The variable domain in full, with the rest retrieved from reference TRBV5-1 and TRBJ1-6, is KAGVTQTPRYLIKTRGQQVTLSCSPISGHRSVSWYQQTPGQGLQFLFEYFSETQRNKGNFPGRFSGRQFSNSRSEMNVSTLELGDSALYLCASSLGLGQGNSPLHFGNGTRLTVT.

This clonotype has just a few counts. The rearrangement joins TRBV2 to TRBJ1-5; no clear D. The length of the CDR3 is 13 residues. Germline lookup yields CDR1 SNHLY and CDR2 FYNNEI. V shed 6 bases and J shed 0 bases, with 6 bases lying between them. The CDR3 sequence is CASREYSNQPQHF. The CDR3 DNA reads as TGTGCCAGCAGGGAGTATAGCAATCAGCCCCAGCATTTT.

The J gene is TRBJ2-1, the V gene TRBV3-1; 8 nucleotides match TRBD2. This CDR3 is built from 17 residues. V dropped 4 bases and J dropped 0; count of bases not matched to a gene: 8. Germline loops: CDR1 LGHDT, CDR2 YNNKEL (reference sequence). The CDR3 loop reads CASSRGGGILSYNEQFF. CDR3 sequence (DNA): TGTGCCAGCAGCCGGGGCGGGGGGATCCTCTCCTACAATGAGCAGTTCTTC.

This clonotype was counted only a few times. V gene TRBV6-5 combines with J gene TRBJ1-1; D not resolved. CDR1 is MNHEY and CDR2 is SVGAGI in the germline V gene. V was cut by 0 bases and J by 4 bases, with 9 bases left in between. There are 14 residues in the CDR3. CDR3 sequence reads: CASSYSEFGTEAFF. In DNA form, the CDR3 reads TGTGCCAGCAGTTACTCGGAGTTTGGCACTGAAGCTTTCTTT.

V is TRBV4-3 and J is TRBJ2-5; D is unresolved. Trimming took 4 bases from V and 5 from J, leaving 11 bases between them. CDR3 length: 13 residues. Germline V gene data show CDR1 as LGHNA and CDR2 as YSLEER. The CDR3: CASSPRFGETQYF. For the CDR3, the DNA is TGCGCCAGCAGCCCTCGATTCGGCGAGACCCAGTACTTC.

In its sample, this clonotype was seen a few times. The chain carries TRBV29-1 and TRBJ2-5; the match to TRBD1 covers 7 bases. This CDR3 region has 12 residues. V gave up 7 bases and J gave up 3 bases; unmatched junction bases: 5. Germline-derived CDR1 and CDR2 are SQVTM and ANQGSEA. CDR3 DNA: TGCAGCGCTGGGACAGCCGAAGAGACCCAGTACTTC. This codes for CSAGTAEETQYF.